One sample yielded the 20 T cell receptor beta chains listed below, sequenced in a study of OX40 agonist ivuxolimab in advanced cancers. The data were produced by immunoSEQ multiplex PCR, yet TCRdb's version contains in-frame clones alone and is incomplete. This table holds around 64,000 clones, around 80% found once. The material was CD4+ or CD8+ T cells sorted from blood, obtained in a trial of the OX40 agonist ivuxolimab. These receptors all come from an adult with an advanced solid tumor such as melanoma, head and neck, liver or kidney cancer.

This sequence joins TRBV11-2 and TRBJ1-6; D ambiguous. The CDR3 spans 14 residues. V was clipped by 6 bases and J by 7 bases, with 13 bases between them. From germline, CDR1 is SGHAT and CDR2 FQNNGV. The CDR3 region has the DNA TGTGCCAGCAGTTTGACGGGCGAAAATTCACCCCTCCACTTT. Its translation is CASSLTGENSPLHF.

The rearrangement uses TRBV28 and TRBJ1-2; 7 bases fit TRBD1. V lost 1 base and J lost 8; bases outside the gene matches: 7. CDR1 and CDR2 from the germline V gene are MDHEN and SYDVKM. The CDR3 covers 14 residues. CDR3 DNA sequence: TGTGCCAGCAGTTTATCCGACAGGGTGAACGGCTACACCTTC. It encodes CASSLSDRVNGYTF.

This sequence joins TRBV6-5 and TRBJ1-2; possibly TRBD1 for D (6 bases). Germline CDR1 reads MNHEY; CDR2 reads SVGAGI. V lost 5 bases, J lost 1 base, and 8 bases lay in between. CDR3 length equals 13 residues. CDR3 sequence reads: CASSRQVNYGYTF. The CDR3 region has the DNA TGTGCCAGCAGTCGACAGGTTAACTATGGCTACACCTTC.

This clone was counted only a few times. DNA of the CDR3: TGTGCCTCCACAGGGGCCAAGGGAAACACCATATATTTT. Translation gives CASTGAKGNTIYF. V gene TRBV30 combines with J gene TRBJ1-3, with 7 bases matching TRBD1. Germline loops: CDR1 GTSNPN, CDR2 SVGIG (reference sequence). With V trimmed by 7 bases and J by 4 bases, 7 bases remained unmatched. The CDR3 has 13 amino acids.

The V call is TRBV7-6, the J call TRBJ2-3, with 11 bases identical to TRBD2. The J segment lost 0 bases and the V segment lost 1 base, leaving 15 bases of the junction unmatched. The germline CDR1 and CDR2 sequences are SGHVS and FNYEAQ. The CDR3 length is 21 residues. The CDR3 DNA follows: TGTGCCAGCAGCTTAGAAATCCCCATAGCGGGGGGGCCCACGAGCACAGATACGCAGTATTTT. It encodes CASSLEIPIAGGPTSTDTQYF.

The chain recombines TRBV13 with TRBJ2-3; no clear D gene. Deletions cut 3 bases from V and 3 bases from J, with 7 bases between. The CDR3 is made up of 13 amino acids. Germline CDR1 is PRHDT and CDR2 is FYEKMQ (reference sequence). Written as DNA, the CDR3 is TGTGCCAGCAGCTTCATCGGGACAGATACGCAGTATTTT. It codes for CASSFIGTDTQYF.

About this clone: At one end, the junction sequence differs from germline, possibly due to a read error. The rearrangement joins TRBV2 to TRBJ1-4; D gene ambiguous. Germline lookup yields CDR1 SNHLY and CDR2 FYNNEI. There are 14 residues in the CDR3. The CDR3 sequence is CASSEGMSYIKLFF. The CDR3, as DNA: TGTGCCAGCAGCGAAGGCATGTCATATATCAAACTGTTTTTT.

The chain uses TRBV19 and TRBJ2-1, with D possibly called TRBD1 or TRBD2 (5 bases each). Germline-derived CDR1 and CDR2 are LNHDA and SQIVND (reference sequence). The CDR3 length is 13 residues. The V gene lost 4 bases and the J gene lost 9 bases, with 13 bases spanning the gap. Here the CDR3 reads CASSTPPGTEQFF. The DNA for the CDR3 is TGTGCCAGTAGTACCCCCCCAGGGACTGAGCAGTTCTTC.

The chain combines TRBV4-1 with TRBJ2-7; D call uncertain. The V gene's germline CDR1 is MGHRA and CDR2 YSYEKL. The ends were cut back, 2 bases at V and 2 bases at J, with 10 bases in the middle. This CDR3 has 14 amino acids. The CDR3 spells CASSQNINTYEQYF. CDR3 in DNA: TGCGCCAGCAGCCAAAATATTAATACCTACGAGCAGTACTTC.

The chain couples TRBV7-9 to TRBJ1-3; D remains unclear. Germline CDR1 SEHNR, CDR2 FQNEAQ (reference sequence). The CDR3 length is 13 residues. V lost 5 bases and J lost 8, with 13 bases in between. Written as DNA, the CDR3 is TGTGCCAGCAGCGAAGTCGGGTTATACACCATATATTTT. As protein: CASSEVGLYTIYF.

This clone was seen just once. The chain uses TRBV5-1 and TRBJ1-3; 12 bases align to TRBD1. Germline V gene data show CDR1 as SGHRS and CDR2 as YFSETQ. The CDR3 runs to 16 residues. V gave up 5 bases and J gave up 4 bases; unmatched junction bases: 7. DNA of the CDR3: TGCGCCAGCAGTGCCGGGACAGGGGGCCGAGGAAACACCATATATTTT. Protein product: CASSAGTGGRGNTIYF.

The chain is built from TRBV19 and TRBJ2-2; tentatively, D is TRBD1 (7 bases). The V gene's germline CDR1 is LNHDA and CDR2 SQIVND (reference sequence). The CDR3 length is 16 residues. V was trimmed by 4 bases and J by 2 bases, leaving 14 bases between them. Here the CDR3 reads CASSTGGLINTGELFF. CDR3 DNA: TGTGCCAGTAGTACAGGGGGACTCATCAACACCGGGGAGCTGTTTTTT. Using reference TRBV19 and TRBJ2-2 for the parts outside the CDR3, the full variable domain is DGGITQSPKYLFRKEGQNVTLSCEQNLNHDAMYWYRQDPGQGLRLIYYSQIVNDFQKGDIAEGYSVSREKKESFPLTVTSAQKNPTAFYLCASSTGGLINTGELFFGEGSRLTVL.

This clone has only a few counts. Sequence at one end of the junction differs from germline and may be a read error. CDR3 loop: CASALQRQEVIF. As DNA, the CDR3 is TGTGCTAGTGCTCTTCAGCGACAGGAGGTAATCTTC. V and J are TRBV12-5 and TRBJ2-1, with a tentative D call TRBD1 (6 bases). The CDR3 length is 12 residues. The V gene's germline CDR1 is LGHNT and CDR2 FRNRAP.

DNA for the CDR3: TGTGCCAGCAGCCAAGAAATCGGAGTTAGCACAGATACGCAGTATTTT. Translated: CASSQEIGVSTDTQYF. The V call is TRBV14, the J call TRBJ2-3; D call uncertain. V lost 0 bases and J 0 bases, leaving 10 bases between the germline ends. Germline CDR1 is SGHDN and CDR2 is FVKESK. This CDR3 has 16 residues.

V gene TRBV19 combines with J gene TRBJ2-3; TRBD2 agrees at 7 bases. The CDR3 covers 15 residues. V lost 2 bases, J lost 2 bases, and 4 bases stayed unmatched. CDR1 is LNHDA, CDR2 SQIVND, per germline (reference sequence). The CDR3 is CASSIRGLPTDTQYF. The CDR3 DNA reads as TGTGCCAGTAGTATACGGGGACTACCCACAGATACGCAGTATTTT.

The chain recombines TRBV23-1 with TRBJ2-3; tentative D call: TRBD2 (6 bases). TRBV23-1 falls under the ORF class, with uncertain function. V was pared by 5 bases and J by 2 bases, with 26 bases between. The CDR3 spans 19 residues. The CDR3 coding sequence is TGCGCCAGCAGTTCATACCGGGACTTACCTCTTGCCGTCACAGATACGCAGTATTTT. This encodes CASSSYRDLPLAVTDTQYF.

The genes are TRBV5-1 and TRBJ2-2; weak D call: TRBD1 (7 bases). The CDR3 is 16 amino acids. Trimming removed 2 bases from V and 3 bases from J, with 14 bases in between. Germline V lookup: CDR1 SGHRS, CDR2 YFSETQ. The CDR3 sequence: CASSFQGGLDTGELFF. For the CDR3, the DNA is TGCGCCAGCAGCTTTCAGGGGGGATTGGACACCGGGGAGCTGTTTTTT.

The V and J genes are TRBV27 and TRBJ2-5; weak D call: TRBD2 (5 bases). The CDR3 loop spans 13 amino acids. V gave up 2 bases and J gave up 4 bases, with 8 bases separating them. Germline CDR1 MNHEY, CDR2 SMNVEV (reference sequence). CDR3: CASSLGRGETQYF. The CDR3 DNA sequence: TGTGCCAGCAGTTTAGGTCGGGGAGAGACCCAGTACTTC.

The V call is TRBV12-5, the J call TRBJ2-5, with D uncertain. V lost 10 bases, J lost 3 bases, and 18 bases lay in between. CDR1 LGHNT and CDR2 FRNRAP come from the germline V gene. The CDR3 totals 14 residues. The CDR3 protein is CATSSRALEETQYF. In DNA form, the CDR3 reads TGTGCTACCTCCTCCCGGGCCCTGGAAGAGACCCAGTACTTC.

The chain links TRBV12-5 to TRBJ2-6, with 10 bases aligning to TRBD1. Germline CDR1 LGHNT, CDR2 FRNRAP. The junction had 7 bases not matched to a gene; V was cut back by 7 bases and J by 1 base. This CDR3 spans 17 amino acids. This CDR3 reads CASAAGTGASGANVLTF. The CDR3 DNA reads TGTGCTAGTGCCGCCGGGACAGGGGCTTCTGGGGCCAACGTCCTGACTTTC.